The next 16 T cell receptor beta chains were all read from a single sample in a study of type 1 and type 2 diabetes patients. Amplification started from genomic DNA. A primer set of 30 forward and 13 reverse primers amplified the CDR3. TCRdb re-derived calls from the multiplex PCR reads in MiXCR, one entry per CDR3 protein. Here the sample spans 250,000 to 300,000 distinct CDR3 sequences, approximately 50% being singletons. Sequencing was performed on peripheral blood mononuclear cells (PBMCs). These TCRs come from a man in his late teens or twenties with type 2 diabetes.

This clonotype turned up a few times. This chain links TRBV2 with TRBJ2-5; D is uncertain. The V and J ends lost 4 bases and 4 bases respectively, with 7 bases between them. The germline CDR1 and CDR2 sequences are SNHLY and FYNNEI. CDR3 length: 12 amino acids. The chain's CDR3 is CASSVKGETQYF. DNA of the CDR3: TGTGCCAGCAGTGTTAAGGGAGAGACCCAGTACTTC. Drawing the rest from reference TRBV2 and TRBJ2-5, the complete variable domain is EPEVTQTPSHQVTQMGQEVILRCVPISNHLYFYWYRQILGQKVEFLVSFYNNEISEKSEIFDDQFSVERPDGSNFTLKIRSTKLEDSAMYFCASSVKGETQYFGPGTRLLVL.

The chain uses TRBV2 and TRBJ2-1; D may match TRBD1 or TRBD2 (6 bases each). This CDR3 has 17 residues. Germline CDR1 reads SNHLY; CDR2 reads FYNNEI. With 6 bases removed from V and 6 bases from J, the gap between germline ends came to 24 bases. The DNA of the CDR3 is TGTGCCAGCAGAGACGACCCGGGGGCGGGACGAGGCAATGAGCAGTTCTTC. Residues: CASRDDPGAGRGNEQFF. The variable domain in full, with the rest retrieved from reference TRBV2 and TRBJ2-1, is EPEVTQTPSHQVTQMGQEVILRCVPISNHLYFYWYRQILGQKVEFLVSFYNNEISEKSEIFDDQFSVERPDGSNFTLKIRSTKLEDSAMYFCASRDDPGAGRGNEQFFGPGTRLTVL.

The sample holds a few counts of this clonotype. The CDR3 DNA follows: TGCAGTGCTAGTAGCAACAACCCCTACGAGCAGTACTTC. Encoded protein: CSASSNNPYEQYF. The genes are TRBV20-1 and TRBJ2-7; D remains unclear. The V end lost 3 bases, the J end lost 2 bases, and 11 bases lay between the germline ends. The CDR3 consists of 13 residues. Germline V CDR1 and CDR2: DFQATT, SNEGSKA (reference sequence).

To note about this clonotype: This sequence may be a read error, since a much larger clone differs from it by one base. V gene TRBV19 combines with J gene TRBJ1-1; 8 bases map to TRBD1. The germline CDR1 and CDR2 sequences are LNHDA and SQIVND (reference sequence). After removal of 8 bases from V and 2 bases from J, the junction contained 7 bases not matched to a gene. The CDR3 loop spans 14 amino acids. For the CDR3, the DNA is TGTGCCAGTTGTGTAGGACAGGGTAACACTGAAGCTTTCTTT. It yields the protein CASCVGQGNTEAFF.

V is TRBV29-1 and J is TRBJ2-4; D might be TRBD2 (7 bases). Trimming pared 7 bases from V and 8 bases from J, leaving 15 bases between. This CDR3 is 12 amino acids long. CDR1 is SQVTM, CDR2 ANQGSEA, per germline. For the CDR3, the DNA is TGCAGCGCTGCAGGGGCGGGGGACATTCAGTACTTC. Translation: CSAAGAGDIQYF.

This clonotype was recorded a few times. This chain joins TRBV20-1 and TRBJ2-7, with TRBD1 matching over 10 bases. The CDR3 length is 15 residues. After removal of 3 bases from V and 5 bases from J, the junction contained 10 bases not matched to a gene. CDR1 and CDR2 (germline): DFQATT, SNEGSKA (reference sequence). The DNA for the CDR3 is TGCAGTGCTAGTGCCGCCGGGACAGGGGTCAACGAGCAGTACTTC. Translating gives CSASAAGTGVNEQYF.

The chain has TRBV19 and TRBJ2-7; tentative D call: TRBD2 (5 bases). CDR1 and CDR2 (germline): LNHDA, SQIVND (reference sequence). V was pared by 8 bases and J by 2 bases, with 19 bases between. This CDR3 contains 15 residues. The CDR3 loop is CASSWNSGIAYEQYF. In nucleotides, the CDR3 is TGTGCCAGTTCTTGGAACTCCGGGATAGCCTACGAGCAGTACTTC. The whole variable domain, filled in from reference TRBV19 and TRBJ2-7, reads DGGITQSPKYLFRKEGQNVTLSCEQNLNHDAMYWYRQDPGQGLRLIYYSQIVNDFQKGDIAEGYSVSREKKESFPLTVTSAQKNPTAFYLCASSWNSGIAYEQYFGPGTRLTVT.

The rearrangement links TRBV20-1 to TRBJ2-5, with D perhaps matching TRBD2 (5 bases). V shed 5 bases and J shed 5 bases, with 21 bases lying between them. Germline loops: CDR1 DFQATT, CDR2 SNEGSKA (reference sequence). CDR3 size: 15 residues. For the CDR3, the DNA is TGCAGTGCTCCCCGGGGTTCTACTATGCGGGAGACCCAGTACTTC. It translates to CSAPRGSTMRETQYF.

This clonotype was seen more than once but under ten times. One end of the junction does not line up with germline, which may come from a read error. This chain uses TRBV7-7 with TRBJ2-1; TRBD1 agrees at 7 bases. The CDR3 has 18 residues. Germline values: CDR1 SSHAT, CDR2 FNYEAQ (reference sequence). The CDR3 here is CASSLNKRGQPGYNEQFF. CDR3 in DNA: TGTGCTAGCAGCTTGAATAAAAGGGGGCAACCGGGGTACAATGAGCAGTTCTTC.

A few counts support this clonotype. V usage is TRBV10-2 and J usage is TRBJ2-7; TRBD2 might be the D (5 bases). V dropped 1 base and J dropped 0 bases, with 13 bases sitting between them. This CDR3 comprises 16 residues. Germline CDR1 is WSHSY and CDR2 is SAAADI. The CDR3, as DNA: TGCGCCAGCAGTGAGTGGGCCTCGGGGAGCTCCTACGAGCAGTACTTC. The encoded protein is CASSEWASGSSYEQYF.

The rearrangement uses TRBV6-5 and TRBJ2-2; possible D gene TRBD2, 5 bases. Germline loops: CDR1 MNHEY, CDR2 SVGAGI. Between the trimmed V and J ends, which lost 1 base and 7 bases, there was a span of 10 bases. The CDR3 covers 14 residues. The CDR3 DNA sequence: TGTGCCAGCAGTTACTTAAATCGGGGCGGGGAGCTGTTTTTT. Its protein product is CASSYLNRGGELFF.

The genes are TRBV2 and TRBJ1-2, with D perhaps TRBD1 (5 bases). This CDR3 comprises 16 residues. From germline, CDR1 is SNHLY and CDR2 FYNNEI. V was shortened by 1 base and J by 6 bases, with 18 bases between the two germline ends. CDR3 DNA sequence: TGTGCCAGCAGTGAAGAATACCAGGGAGGGACCGATGGCTACACCTTC. Translation gives CASSEEYQGGTDGYTF.

The chain is built from TRBV25-1 and TRBJ2-7, with TRBD1 identical over 10 bases. The CDR3 covers 13 residues. With 8 bases clipped from V and 4 bases from J, the junction kept 5 bases outside the gene matches. The germline gives CDR1 MGHDK, CDR2 SYGVNS. As DNA, the CDR3 is TGTGCCAGCCGGACAGGGGGTACGTACGAGCAGTACTTC. This encodes CASRTGGTYEQYF.

The table lists this clonotype with many counts. For the CDR3, the DNA is TGTGCCAGCAGTGATGCCCCTCGTCCCTCTCTCTCCGAGCAGTACTTC. Amino acids: CASSDAPRPSLSEQYF. The rearrangement uses TRBV2 and TRBJ2-7; unclear D gene. This CDR3 is built from 16 residues. The germline V and J ends were trimmed by 3 bases and 6 bases, with 21 bases remaining between them. The germline CDR1 and CDR2 sequences are SNHLY and FYNNEI.

The chain links TRBV28 to TRBJ2-7; 9 nucleotides align to TRBD2. V lost 7 bases and J lost 5; bases outside the gene matches: 6. The CDR3 length is 13 residues. Per the germline V gene, CDR1 is MDHEN and CDR2 is SYDVKM. CDR3 residues: CASTAGGRDEQYF. In DNA form, the CDR3 reads TGTGCCAGCACGGCGGGAGGGCGGGACGAGCAGTACTTC.

The CDR3 nucleotides read TGTGCCAGCAGTGGGCTAGCGGGAAGGGGTACCGGGGAGCTGTTTTTT. It codes for CASSGLAGRGTGELFF. V is TRBV9 and J is TRBJ2-2; 9 positions agree with TRBD2. CDR3 length: 16 amino acids. Germline V gene sequence: CDR1 SGDLS, CDR2 YYNGEE. The J segment lost 5 bases and the V segment lost 5 bases, leaving 10 bases of the junction unmatched.